These 14 T cell receptor beta chains were all obtained from the same sample, sequenced in a study of cytomegalovirus exposure and HLA in healthy donors. The PCR was carried out with 60 Vbeta primers and 13 Jbeta primers. Repertoires were generated with immunoSEQ multiplex PCR, while TCRdb's copy carries only in-frame clones and drops some. The data show more than 150,000 clones, 70% to 85% seen once. The sample comprised PBMCs. All receptors derive from a man in his late teens or twenties in good health and CMV-seronegative.

This clone is a singleton in its sample. V is TRBV5-6 and J is TRBJ2-1; 9 nucleotides match TRBD2. J was trimmed by 8 bases and V by 5 bases; bases with no gene match: 14. Germline V gene data show CDR1 as SGHDT and CDR2 as YYEEEE. The CDR3 has 16 residues. CDR3 DNA sequence: TGTGCCAGCAGTTATTTTAGCGGGAGAGGGGCCCATGAGCAGTTCTTC. As protein: CASSYFSGRGAHEQFF.

This chain uses TRBV2 with TRBJ2-4, with 9 bases identical to TRBD2. Germline CDR1 is SNHLY and CDR2 is FYNNEI. The CDR3 extends over 16 amino acids. J was trimmed by 5 bases and V by 5 bases; bases with no gene match: 10. DNA for the CDR3: TGTGCCAGCAGTTGGATAGCGGGAGAAGGGCAAAACATTCAGTACTTC. It yields the protein CASSWIAGEGQNIQYF. The variable domain in full, completed from reference TRBV2 and TRBJ2-4, reads EPEVTQTPSHQVTQMGQEVILRCVPISNHLYFYWYRQILGQKVEFLVSFYNNEISEKSEIFDDQFSVERPDGSNFTLKIRSTKLEDSAMYFCASSWIAGEGQNIQYFGAGTRLSVL.

This clone has only a few counts. The chain joins TRBV7-8 to TRBJ1-1; no reliable D call. CDR3 size: 13 residues. Germline CDR1 SGHVS, CDR2 FQNEAQ. Trimming stripped 1 base from V and 4 bases from J, with 7 bases between. CDR3 sequence reads: CASSLEPVTEAFF. In DNA form, the CDR3 reads TGTGCCAGCAGCTTAGAGCCCGTCACTGAAGCTTTCTTT.

The V and J genes are TRBV5-5 and TRBJ2-1; 10 nucleotides agree with TRBD1. Trimming cost V 5 bases and J 6 bases; bases outside gene matches: 8. Germline CDR1 reads SGHKS; CDR2 reads YYEKEE (reference sequence). This CDR3 comprises 15 residues. CDR3 bases: TGTGCCAGCAGTTCCCGGGACAGGGGTTTCAATGAGCAGTTCTTC. Translating it yields CASSSRDRGFNEQFF.

J is TRBJ2-7 and V is TRBV6-4; TRBD1 is a possible D gene (6 bases). Germline V CDR1 and CDR2: MRHNA, SNTAGT. The CDR3 covers 15 residues. The V end was cut by 0 bases, the J end by 4 bases, with 13 bases between. In DNA, the CDR3 is TGTGCCAGCAGTGACTCGAACAGGGTTGCTTACGAGCAGTACTTC. It codes for CASSDSNRVAYEQYF.

The V and J genes are TRBV7-8 and TRBJ1-5; no firm D call. CDR1 is SGHVS, CDR2 FQNEAQ, per germline. This CDR3 has 16 residues. The V and J ends lost 0 bases and 5 bases respectively, with 14 bases between them. In nucleotides, the CDR3 is TGTGCCAGCAGCTTAGCGCTCAGTAAGATTCATCAGCCCCAGCATTTT. It encodes CASSLALSKIHQPQHF. Complete variable domain (other parts from reference TRBV7-8 and TRBJ1-5): GAGVSQSPRYKVAKRGQDVALRCDPISGHVSLFWYQQALGQGPEFLTYFQNEAQLDKSGLPSDRFFAERPEGSVSTLKIQRTQQEDSAVYLCASSLALSKIHQPQHFGDGTRLSIL.

The chain carries TRBV7-9 and TRBJ2-2; D call uncertain. V shed 1 base and J shed 4 bases, with 7 bases lying between them. The CDR3 loop spans 14 amino acids. Germline CDR1 SEHNR, CDR2 FQNEAQ (reference sequence). In DNA form, the CDR3 reads TGTGCCAGCAGCTTAGAATTAGTCACCGGGGAGCTGTTTTTT. It codes for CASSLELVTGELFF.

The V call is TRBV6-5, the J call TRBJ1-1; maybe TRBD1 (5 bases). V lost 2 bases to trimming and J lost 4 bases, with 8 bases between them. Germline CDR1 MNHEY, CDR2 SVGAGI. The CDR3 totals 13 residues. CDR3 protein: CASSYRGGTEAFF. The CDR3 DNA reads as TGTGCCAGCAGTTACCGGGGGGGCACTGAAGCTTTCTTT.

V gene TRBV18 combines with J gene TRBJ1-3, with D unresolved. In germline, CDR1 is KGHSH, CDR2 LQKENI. Trimming removed 3 bases at V and 4 bases at J, with 10 bases between. The CDR3 length is 14 residues. CDR3 protein: CASSPSSLGNTIYF. The DNA of the CDR3 is TGTGCCAGCTCACCGTCTAGCCTCGGAAACACCATATATTTT.

This clone was detected only a few times. The V gene is TRBV28, the J gene TRBJ1-1, with 7 bases identical to TRBD1. The germline CDR1 and CDR2 sequences are MDHEN and SYDVKM. V lost 7 bases and J lost 5; bases outside the gene matches: 7. CDR3 length: 13 amino acids. For the CDR3, the DNA is TGTGCCAGCAAACAGGGGACCCTTACTGAAGCTTTCTTT. This translates into CASKQGTLTEAFF.

This rearrangement joins TRBV9 to TRBJ2-1, with a possible D match to TRBD2 (5 bases). Germline V gives CDR1 SGDLS, CDR2 YYNGEE. V lost 2 bases, J lost 8 bases, and 17 bases lay in between. This CDR3 is built from 15 residues. CDR3 amino acids: CASSVQPGIEDEQFF. The CDR3, as DNA: TGTGCCAGCAGCGTCCAACCGGGAATTGAGGATGAGCAGTTCTTC.

V gene TRBV19 combines with J gene TRBJ1-1, with 8 bases lining up with TRBD1. The trim removed 4 bases at V and 1 base at J, leaving 8 bases unmatched. The CDR3 sequence is 16 residues long. In germline, CDR1 is LNHDA, CDR2 SQIVND (reference sequence). The CDR3 loop is CASSKDREGANTEAFF. The DNA of the CDR3 is TGTGCCAGTAGTAAGGACAGGGAAGGGGCGAACACTGAAGCTTTCTTT.

The chain couples TRBV5-6 to TRBJ1-1, with 7 positions matching TRBD1. Trimming cost V 4 bases and J 8 bases; bases outside gene matches: 5. The CDR3 has 12 amino acids. Germline V gives CDR1 SGHDT, CDR2 YYEEEE. DNA for the CDR3: TGTGCCAGCAGCCAAGGAGGGGGCGAAGCTTTCTTT. Translation: CASSQGGGEAFF.

V gene TRBV25-1 combines with J gene TRBJ2-1; 9 nucleotides match TRBD2. Germline values: CDR1 MGHDK, CDR2 SYGVNS. V lost 6 bases to trimming and J lost 12 bases; unmatched junction nucleotides: 15. This CDR3 region has 15 residues. The CDR3 sequence: CASRLSGSFTNGQFF. CDR3 bases: TGTGCCAGCAGGCTTAGCGGGAGTTTTACCAACGGGCAGTTCTTC.